The next 32 T cell receptor beta chains were all read from a single sample in a study of shared clonotypes between healthy human individuals (dated by TCRdb to the early 2020s). Library creation used the immunoSEQ multiplex PCR assay. TCRdb provides this immuneACCESS table in a form limited to in-frame rearrangements. Some clones are lacking; in checked studies, under half of them reflect an unresolved V gene, and why the rest are absent is not known. This sample holds about 490,000 clones; 70% to 85% were observed only once. The ten largest account for about 12% of the sample. The sequenced material came from PBMCs. Receptor source: a woman in her 40s in good health. Some clones in this sample may be carry-over from other donors' samples.

This chain links TRBV7-8 with TRBJ2-1; TRBD2 is a possible D gene (7 bases). In germline, CDR1 is SGHVS, CDR2 FQNEAQ. The CDR3 length is 15 residues. Trimming shortened V by 2 bases and J by 9 bases, and 17 bases separated the two germline ends. The CDR3 nucleotides are TGTGCCAGCAGCTTACTGAGCGGGACATCGGGTGAGCAGTTCTTC. Amino acids: CASSLLSGTSGEQFF.

This CDR3 reads CASGSRTSGRGNTGELFF. The CDR3 DNA follows: TGTGCTAGTGGTTCTCGGACTAGCGGGAGGGGTAACACCGGGGAGCTGTTTTTT. The V gene is TRBV12-5, the J gene TRBJ2-2, with 15 bases matching TRBD2. The ends lost 4 bases at V and 2 bases at J; junction bases unmatched: 5. The CDR3 runs to 18 residues. Germline CDR1 LGHNT, CDR2 FRNRAP.

This chain connects TRBV10-3 to TRBJ1-1, with D tentatively TRBD1 (5 bases). Germline V lookup: CDR1 ENHRY, CDR2 SYGVKD. This CDR3 spans 14 amino acids. V was trimmed by 3 bases and J by 10 bases, leaving 18 bases between them. The CDR3 reads CAISDGDSFFGAFF. CDR3 sequence (DNA): TGTGCCATCAGTGATGGTGACAGTTTTTTTGGAGCTTTCTTT.

J is TRBJ2-7 and V is TRBV5-1, with D unresolved. Per germline, CDR1 SGHRS and CDR2 YFSETQ. V lost 0 bases, J lost 4 bases, and 14 bases lay in between. The CDR3 has 15 amino acids. DNA for the CDR3: TGCGCCAGCAGCTTGGCCATGGTACCGGTTTACGAGCAGTACTTC. This codes for CASSLAMVPVYEQYF.

J is TRBJ2-1 and V is TRBV6-5; possibly TRBD2 for D (6 bases). There are 15 residues in the CDR3. The V end was cut by 6 bases, the J end by 2 bases, with 14 bases between. Germline V lookup: CDR1 MNHEY, CDR2 SVGAGI. The CDR3 DNA reads TGTGCCAGCAGGGTTTCGGCGGGAACCTACAATGAGCAGTTCTTC. It specifies CASRVSAGTYNEQFF.

This clone showed up just a few times. This chain uses TRBV28 with TRBJ2-3, with TRBD2 matching 10 bases. The germline V gene encodes CDR1 MDHEN and CDR2 SYDVKM. CDR3 length equals 15 residues. Trimming removed 6 bases from V and 2 bases from J; junction bases left unmatched: 5. CDR3 sequence: CASSVAGGHTDTQYF. CDR3 bases: TGTGCCAGCAGCGTAGCGGGAGGACACACAGATACGCAGTATTTT.

The chain combines TRBV11-1 with TRBJ2-7; D is unclear. V lost 4 bases, J lost 5 bases, and 15 bases lay in between. The CDR3 covers 14 residues. Germline lookup yields CDR1 SGHAT and CDR2 FQDESV (reference sequence). The CDR3 sequence is CASSSIQTLDEQYF. The CDR3 coding sequence is TGTGCCAGCAGCTCGATACAGACGCTGGACGAGCAGTACTTC. Using reference TRBV11-1 and TRBJ2-7 for the parts outside the CDR3, the full variable domain is EAEVAQSPRYKITEKSQAVAFWCDPISGHATLYWYRQILGQGPELLVQFQDESVVDDSQLPKDRFSAERLKGVDSTLKIQPAELGDSAMYLCASSSIQTLDEQYFGPGTRLTVT.

This clone was seen a few times. J is TRBJ2-5 and V is TRBV29-1; D uncertain. The CDR3 is 13 residues long. The ends were cut back, 4 bases at V and 4 bases at J, with 13 bases in the middle. CDR1 SQVTM and CDR2 ANQGSEA come from the germline V gene. Here the CDR3 reads CSVVPESGETQYF. The CDR3 DNA reads as TGCAGCGTTGTACCGGAGTCAGGAGAGACCCAGTACTTC.

V usage is TRBV6-1 and J usage is TRBJ1-1, with 7 bases aligning to TRBD1. There are 14 residues in the CDR3. The ends lost 8 bases at V and 0 bases at J; junction bases unmatched: 6. Germline CDR1 MNHNS, CDR2 SASEGT. This CDR3 is CASQGDWMNTEAFF. CDR3 DNA: TGTGCCAGCCAGGGGGATTGGATGAACACTGAAGCTTTCTTT.

The J gene is TRBJ1-2, the V gene TRBV5-6; 9 bases line up with TRBD1. Germline V CDR1 and CDR2: SGHDT, YYEEEE. This CDR3 is built from 14 residues. V was clipped by 1 base and J by 8 bases; unmatched bases: 6. CDR3 loop: CASSLRQGVGGYTF. CDR3 coding DNA: TGTGCCAGCAGCTTGCGACAGGGGGTTGGCGGCTACACCTTC.

Details on this clone: This specimen includes other DNA sequences encoding the same CDR3. The CDR3 loop reads CASSSGNYGYTF. The CDR3 region has the DNA TGTGCCAGCAGTTCGGGGAACTATGGCTACACCTTC. The genes are TRBV28 and TRBJ1-2, with D uncertain. Between the trimmed V and J ends, which lost 4 bases and 2 bases, there was a span of 5 bases. CDR1 is MDHEN and CDR2 is SYDVKM in the germline V gene. CDR3 size: 12 residues.

A word on this clone: With only one base between it and a far larger clone, this is likely a read error. The chain uses TRBV6-1 and TRBJ2-4; tentatively, D is TRBD2 (6 bases). Trimming took off 4 bases at V and 6 bases at J, with 16 bases between the two ends. Germline CDR1 MNHNS, CDR2 SASEGT. The CDR3 runs 15 residues. As DNA, the CDR3 is TGTGCCAGCAGTGTGATAGTGGGAGGAGTAAACATTCAGTACTTC. This codes for CASSVIVGGVNIQYF.

This sequence joins TRBV19 and TRBJ1-6; D ambiguous. V lost 7 bases to trimming and J lost 0 bases, with 13 bases between them. CDR3 length: 16 amino acids. Germline lookup yields CDR1 LNHDA and CDR2 SQIVND (reference sequence). CDR3 region: CASTPAQSSYNSPLHF. The CDR3 DNA reads TGTGCCAGTACCCCTGCACAGAGCTCCTATAATTCACCCCTCCACTTT.

This clone was counted a single time. The V and J genes are TRBV9 and TRBJ2-7, with D possibly matching TRBD1 (6 bases). The CDR3 is 16 amino acids. CDR1 SGDLS and CDR2 YYNGEE come from the germline V gene. V shed 0 bases and J shed 1 base, with 14 bases lying between them. The CDR3 sequence: CASSVGTGLGSYEQYF. CDR3 nucleotide sequence: TGTGCCAGCAGCGTAGGAACAGGGTTGGGATCCTACGAGCAGTACTTC.

The rearrangement uses TRBV5-4 and TRBJ2-2; 12 bases line up with TRBD2. Germline CDR1 is SGHNT and CDR2 is YYREEE (reference sequence). The CDR3 is 16 residues long. Unmatched junction bases numbered 2, after V lost 4 bases and J lost 1 base. CDR3 region: CASSPTSGRNTGELFF. The CDR3 coding sequence is TGTGCCAGCAGCCCGACTAGCGGGAGGAACACCGGGGAGCTGTTTTTT.

The V gene is TRBV6-6, the J gene TRBJ2-1; 12 bases match TRBD2. The trim removed 7 bases at V and 3 bases at J, leaving 4 bases unmatched. CDR3 size: 15 residues. Germline V gene sequence: CDR1 MNHNY, CDR2 SVGAGI (reference sequence). CDR3 nucleotides: TGTGCCAGCACCCGACTAGCGGGAGTCTACAATGAGCAGTTCTTC. It yields the protein CASTRLAGVYNEQFF.

The chain recombines TRBV10-3 with TRBJ2-7; D unresolved. Germline assignment: CDR1 ENHRY and CDR2 SYGVKD. The CDR3 runs to 14 residues. V lost 4 bases, J lost 7 bases, and 17 bases lay in between. This chain's CDR3 is CAISGVTSVGEQYF. The CDR3 DNA reads as TGTGCCATCAGTGGGGTGACCTCGGTGGGAGAGCAGTACTTC.

The chain combines TRBV5-4 with TRBJ2-7; maybe TRBD2 (5 bases). This CDR3 spans 12 amino acids. Germline assignment: CDR1 SGHNT and CDR2 YYREEE (reference sequence). V lost 4 bases, J lost 6 bases, and 11 bases lay in between. CDR3 sequence: CASSVTRGEQYF. CDR3 nucleotide sequence: TGTGCCAGCAGCGTGACTCGGGGCGAGCAGTACTTC.

The chain is built from TRBV6-5 and TRBJ2-1; a possible D gene is TRBD2 (6 bases). This CDR3 is 15 amino acids long. The germline CDR1 and CDR2 sequences are MNHEY and SVGAGI. V lost 7 bases to trimming and J lost 4 bases, with 17 bases between them. CDR3 protein: CASTPEGLGYNEQFF. The CDR3 bases are TGTGCCAGCACCCCGGAGGGGCTAGGGTACAATGAGCAGTTCTTC.

The chain combines TRBV7-9 with TRBJ1-5; D is unresolved. Trimming left V 1 base short and J 7 bases short, with 8 bases between. Germline CDR1 reads SEHNR; CDR2 reads FQNEAQ (reference sequence). The CDR3 is made up of 13 amino acids. The CDR3 here is CASSLGGEQPQHF. CDR3 nucleotide sequence: TGTGCCAGCAGCTTAGGTGGGGAACAGCCCCAGCATTTT.

V gene TRBV6-5 combines with J gene TRBJ1-5, with D possibly TRBD1 on 5 matching bases. The CDR3 loop spans 12 amino acids. Looked up from germline, CDR1 is MNHEY and CDR2 is SVGAGI. V lost 10 bases and J lost 4, with 11 bases in between. This CDR3 is CATTGANQPQHF. In nucleotides, the CDR3 is TGTGCCACCACAGGAGCTAATCAGCCCCAGCATTTT.

The chain couples TRBV25-1 to TRBJ1-1; D might be TRBD1 (5 bases). The CDR3 has 13 amino acids. V lost 4 bases to trimming and J lost 5 bases, with 11 bases between them. From germline, CDR1 is MGHDK and CDR2 SYGVNS. CDR3: CASSVQGRTEAFF. In nucleotides, the CDR3 is TGTGCCAGCAGTGTTCAGGGAAGGACTGAAGCTTTCTTT.

The chain couples TRBV18 to TRBJ2-3, with 8 bases that match TRBD2. The germline gives CDR1 KGHSH, CDR2 LQKENI. J lost 2 bases, V lost 5 bases, and 9 bases had no gene match. This CDR3 contains 16 residues. In nucleotides, the CDR3 is TGTGCCAGCTCAAGGGGTAGCGGGGCCAACACAGATACGCAGTATTTT. This encodes CASSRGSGANTDTQYF. Full variable domain (outside the CDR3, taken from reference TRBV18 and TRBJ2-3): NAGVMQNPRHLVRRRGQEARLRCSPMKGHSHVYWYRQLPEEGLKFMVYLQKENIIDESGMPKERFSAEFPKEGPSILRIQQVVRGDSAAYFCASSRGSGANTDTQYFGPGTRLTVL.

The V gene is TRBV19, the J gene TRBJ2-1; weak D call: TRBD2 (6 bases). Trimming shortened V by 2 bases and J by 9 bases, and 11 bases separated the two germline ends. Germline CDR1 LNHDA, CDR2 SQIVND (reference sequence). The CDR3 spans 13 residues. In nucleotides, the CDR3 is TGTGCCAGTAGTATAACTGGACTATTTGAGCAGTTCTTC. Its protein is CASSITGLFEQFF. Based on the CDR3 plus reference TRBV19 and TRBJ2-1, the full variable domain is DGGITQSPKYLFRKEGQNVTLSCEQNLNHDAMYWYRQDPGQGLRLIYYSQIVNDFQKGDIAEGYSVSREKKESFPLTVTSAQKNPTAFYLCASSITGLFEQFFGPGTRLTVL.

This clone was observed a few times. The chain employs TRBV6-5 and TRBJ2-5; D remains unclear. Trimming removed 6 bases from V and 5 bases from J, with 7 bases in between. Germline V gene data show CDR1 as MNHEY and CDR2 as SVGAGI. The CDR3 extends over 11 amino acids. The DNA for the CDR3 is TGTGCCAGCAGCAAAGGGGAGACCCAGTACTTC. Its protein is CASSKGETQYF.

This clone was seen a single time. V is TRBV2 and J is TRBJ1-1, with a weak D call TRBD1 (5 bases). Trimming removed 7 bases from V and 5 bases from J, with 17 bases in between. Germline-derived CDR1 and CDR2 are SNHLY and FYNNEI. The CDR3 loop spans 14 amino acids. The chain's CDR3 is CASIPGRGVTEAFF. CDR3 sequence (DNA): TGTGCCAGCATCCCGGGGCGCGGAGTTACTGAAGCTTTCTTT.

Concerning this clone: Other nucleotide sequences in the sample specify the same CDR3. The rearrangement links TRBV5-1 to TRBJ2-5; 16 bases align to TRBD2. V shed 3 bases, J shed 5 bases, and the junction held 7 bases outside the gene matches. The germline gives CDR1 SGHRS, CDR2 YFSETQ. The CDR3 contains 17 residues. CDR3 protein: CASSSGLAGGPGETQYF. DNA for the CDR3: TGCGCCAGCAGCTCGGGACTAGCGGGAGGGCCAGGCGAGACCCAGTACTTC. Filled out from reference TRBV5-1 and TRBJ2-5, the complete variable domain reads KAGVTQTPRYLIKTRGQQVTLSCSPISGHRSVSWYQQTPGQGLQFLFEYFSETQRNKGNFPGRFSGRQFSNSRSEMNVSTLELGDSALYLCASSSGLAGGPGETQYFGPGTRLLVL.

Turning to this clone: At one end, the junction sequence differs from germline, possibly due to a read error. The gene calls are TRBV29-1 and TRBJ2-2, with D perhaps matching TRBD1 or TRBD2 (5 bases each). This CDR3 has 14 residues. Germline CDR1 is SQVTM and CDR2 is ANQGSEA. Written as DNA, the CDR3 is TGCAGCGTCCGCCGGTCCGCGAACACCAGGGAGCTGCTTTTT. Its protein is CSVRRSANTRELLF.

The gene calls are TRBV30 and TRBJ2-5; 12 bases are shared with TRBD2. The end of the DNA is better explained by TRBJ2-7, so the J call may be wrong. The CDR3 sequence is 13 residues long. CDR1 GTSNPN and CDR2 SVGIG come from the germline V gene (reference sequence). CDR3 loop: CAWRLAGDLEQYF. As DNA, the CDR3 is TGTGCCTGGCGACTAGCGGGAGACCTCGAGCAGTACTTC.

The V call is TRBV6-5, the J call TRBJ2-7; 8 nucleotides agree with TRBD2. V shed 10 bases, J shed 4 bases, and the junction held 6 bases outside the gene matches. Germline loops: CDR1 MNHEY, CDR2 SVGAGI. The CDR3 totals 12 residues. DNA of the CDR3: TGTGCCACCAGCGGGAGAGCGTACGAGCAGTACTTC. Translating it yields CATSGRAYEQYF.

This clone turned up a few times. The chain employs TRBV6-1 and TRBJ2-2, with 7 bases lining up with TRBD1. CDR1 and CDR2 (germline): MNHNS, SASEGT. V trimming: 4 bases; J trimming: 5 bases; junction bases outside the gene matches: 7. This CDR3 is built from 15 residues. The CDR3 DNA is TGTGCCAGCAGTGGCCAACAGGGGACAACCGGGGAGCTGTTTTTT. This sequence encodes CASSGQQGTTGELFF.

In this sample, this clone turned up a few times. In DNA form, the CDR3 reads TGTGCCAGCAGCTTAGTGGGACTTCACAATGAGCAGTTCTTC. This sequence encodes CASSLVGLHNEQFF. The V call is TRBV7-2, the J call TRBJ2-1, with a possible D match to TRBD2 (6 bases). The CDR3 is made up of 14 amino acids. V lost 1 base, J lost 5 bases, and 9 bases lay in between. The V gene's germline CDR1 is SGHTA and CDR2 FQGNSA.